This T cell receptor beta chain comes out of a study of cytomegalovirus exposure and HLA in healthy donors. Study in general: The Caucasian-associated ancestry cluster contained 81% of the roughly 390 genotyped donors. Study observations and caveats: Listed as cytomegalovirus-associated were about 160 TCR beta chains. In an earlier analysis, about 87% or about 30%: the productive usage of most TCR beta V segments. When analyzed later, a missense DCLRE1C variant was found to be linked to TCR beta V- and J-gene trimming.

Trimming pared 3 bases from V and 5 bases from J, leaving 16 bases between. CDR1 and CDR2 (germline): GTSNPN, SVGIG (reference sequence). The CDR3 spans 14 residues. Comment on this clone: Antigen unknown.

The PCR ran on 60 Vbeta and 13 Jbeta primers. Using immunoSEQ multiplex PCR, the repertoire was profiled, and TCRdb retains in-frame clones only, with some absent. The table lists about 160,000 clones, 77% of them singletons, with roughly 3.7% in the top ten. The chain recombines TRBV30 with TRBJ1-2, with D unclear. This receptor was taken from a man under 40 in good health and CMV-seropositive. Sequencing was performed on PBMCs. The CDR3 DNA is TGTGCCTGGAGGTCGGACGGTGTAGCGTATGGCTACACCTTC. Amino acid sequence: CAWRSDGVAYGYTF.